This record looks at one T cell receptor beta chain sequence and its context. These data come from a study of cytomegalovirus exposure and HLA in healthy donors. V lost 5 bases to trimming and J lost 5 bases, with 15 bases between them. This CDR3 comprises 15 residues. Germline CDR1 reads SEHNR; CDR2 reads FQNEAQ (reference sequence). The PCR used 60 Vbeta and 13 Jbeta primers. Clones were sequenced by immunoSEQ multiplex PCR, and TCRdb holds only the in-frame ones, with some missing. The sample lists 100,000 to 150,000 clones; around 85% were seen once. The gene calls are TRBV7-9 and TRBJ2-2, with D tentatively TRBD1 (5 bases). Source material: PBMCs. This clonotype was sampled from a man under 40 in good health and CMV-seronegative. CDR3 nucleotides: TGTGCCAGCAGCCATCTCAGGGCGGTGACCGGGGAGCTGTTTTTT. Amino acid sequence: CASSHLRAVTGELFF. Combining the CDR3 with reference TRBV7-9 and TRBJ2-2 gives the whole variable domain DTGVSQNPRHKITKRGQNVTFRCDPISEHNRLYWYRQTLGQGPEFLTYFQNEAQLEKSRLLSDRFSAERPKGSFSTLEIQRTEQGDSAMYLCASSHLRAVTGELFFGEGSRLTVL.